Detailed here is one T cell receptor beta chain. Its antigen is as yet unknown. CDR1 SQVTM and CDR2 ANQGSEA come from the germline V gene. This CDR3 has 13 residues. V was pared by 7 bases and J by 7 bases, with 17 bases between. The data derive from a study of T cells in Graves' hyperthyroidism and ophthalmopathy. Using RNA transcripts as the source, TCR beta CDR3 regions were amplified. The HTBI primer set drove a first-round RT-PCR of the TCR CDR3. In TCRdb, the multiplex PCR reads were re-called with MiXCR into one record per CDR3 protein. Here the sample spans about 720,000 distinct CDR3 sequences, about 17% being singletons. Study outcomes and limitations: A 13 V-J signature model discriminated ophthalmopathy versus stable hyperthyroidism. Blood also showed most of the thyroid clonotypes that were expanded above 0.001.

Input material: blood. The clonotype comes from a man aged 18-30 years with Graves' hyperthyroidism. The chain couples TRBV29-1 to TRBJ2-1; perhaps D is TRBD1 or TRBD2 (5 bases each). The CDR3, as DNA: TGCAGCGGCAGGGTTTTAGGGGAGAATGAGCAGTTCTTC. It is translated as CSGRVLGENEQFF.